This TCR beta chain comes out of a study of Ad26.COV2.S vaccination and SARS-CoV-2 variants. TCRdb keeps only in-frame clones here, not all; method: immunoSEQ multiplex PCR. The repertoire holds a few hundred thousand clones, roughly 90% seen once, with about 4% in the top ten. Stated treatment: some 19 received Ad26.COV2.S at low or high dose, single or two shots; 5 received placebo; per-sample allocation not given. At day 63 after the first vaccine or placebo injection, samples were drawn. Unmatched junction bases numbered 6, after V lost 4 bases and J lost 10 bases. Germline V gene sequence: CDR1 SGHNT, CDR2 YYREEE (reference sequence). This CDR3 region has 13 residues.

Sequenced here: peripheral blood, sampled in a trial of Ad26.COV2.S vaccine versus placebo. The sequence derives from a person aged 18-65 years who received the Ad26.COV2.S COVID-19 vaccine or a placebo. The chain has TRBV5-4 and TRBJ2-7; TRBD2 matches 12 bases. CDR3 sequence (DNA): TGTGCCAGCAGCCTGGGACTAGCGGGTGCTCAGTACTTC. Translating gives CASSLGLAGAQYF.